The 19 T cell receptor beta chains in this list originate from one sample, sequenced in a study of a mutant IDH1 vaccine in newly diagnosed glioma. Time point specified: week 11, during vaccination. The investigators gave 300 ug of mutant IDH1 20-mer peptide in each vaccine dose, together with topical imiquimod. Profiled with immunoSEQ multiplex PCR; TCRdb holds only in-frame clones, not every one. This table has tens of thousands of clones, 65% to 85% appearing once. For these receptors, no antigen is known. The sample here was PBMCs, taken from a glioma patient whose treatment included an IDH1 peptide vaccine. The receptors were gathered from a woman between 18 and 29 years old with glioma.

The J gene is TRBJ1-5, the V gene TRBV2; 7 bases align to TRBD1. V shed 4 bases, J shed 4 bases, and the junction held 10 bases outside the gene matches. This CDR3 contains 16 residues. Per the germline V gene, CDR1 is SNHLY and CDR2 is FYNNEI. The CDR3 bases are TGTGCCAGCAGTGGAGGATCGGGACAGATTAATCAGCCCCAGCATTTT. Translation gives CASSGGSGQINQPQHF.

This chain uses TRBV28 with TRBJ1-5; no definite D call. The V end lost 2 bases, the J end lost 3 bases, and 2 bases lay between the germline ends. Germline-derived CDR1 and CDR2 are MDHEN and SYDVKM. The CDR3 runs 12 residues. CDR3 nucleotides: TGTGCCAGCAGTTTAAACAATCAGCCCCAGCATTTT. This gives the protein CASSLNNQPQHF.

The chain combines TRBV28 with TRBJ1-5, with D uncertain. The V gene's germline CDR1 is MDHEN and CDR2 SYDVKM. V lost 0 bases and J 0 bases, leaving 9 bases between the germline ends. The CDR3 is made up of 16 amino acids. CDR3 nucleotide sequence: TGTGCCAGCAGTTTATGGCAGACCTATAGCAATCAGCCCCAGCATTTT. It specifies CASSLWQTYSNQPQHF.

This chain joins TRBV11-3 and TRBJ2-1; 8 bases align to TRBD1. The CDR3 consists of 15 residues. Looked up from germline, CDR1 is SGHNT and CDR2 is YENEEA. J lost 3 bases, V lost 4 bases, and 5 bases had no gene match. For the CDR3, the DNA is TGTGCCAGCAGCTCTACAGGGGGTAACTACAATGAGCAGTTCTTC. Its translation is CASSSTGGNYNEQFF. Full variable domain (rest looked up from reference TRBV11-3 and TRBJ2-1): EAGVVQSPRYKIIEKKQPVAFWCNPISGHNTLYWYLQNLGQGPELLIRYENEEAVDDSQLPKDRFSAERLKGVDSTLKIQPAELGDSAVYLCASSSTGGNYNEQFFGPGTRLTVL.

V usage is TRBV30 and J usage is TRBJ2-5; perhaps TRBD1 as D (6 bases). The CDR3 is 11 amino acids. Germline V gene lookup returns CDR1 GTSNPN and CDR2 SVGIG (reference sequence). The V gene lost 0 bases and the J gene lost 11 bases, with 10 bases spanning the gap. The CDR3 DNA follows: TGTGCCTGGAGTGTATCAGGGGAGCAGTACTTC. It yields the protein CAWSVSGEQYF.

The gene calls are TRBV11-3 and TRBJ1-1; D not resolved. The ends were cut back, 5 bases at V and 1 base at J, with 5 bases in the middle. CDR3 length: 12 residues. Germline values: CDR1 SGHNT, CDR2 YENEEA. CDR3: CASSTKNTEAFF. The DNA for the CDR3 is TGTGCCAGCAGCACTAAGAACACTGAAGCTTTCTTT.

V is TRBV11-2 and J is TRBJ2-3, with 13 bases matching TRBD2. In germline, CDR1 is SGHAT, CDR2 FQNNGV. V gave up 0 bases and J gave up 2 bases; unmatched junction bases: 11. This CDR3 is 20 amino acids long. CDR3 sequence (DNA): TGTGCCAGCAGCTTAGAAATTCGTGGGGGACTAGCGGGGACCACAGATACGCAGTATTTT. Residues: CASSLEIRGGLAGTTDTQYF. Combining the CDR3 with reference TRBV11-2 and TRBJ2-3 gives the whole variable domain EAGVAQSPRYKIIEKRQSVAFWCNPISGHATLYWYQQILGQGPKLLIQFQNNGVVDDSQLPKDRFSAERLKGVDSTLKIQPAKLEDSAVYLCASSLEIRGGLAGTTDTQYFGPGTRLTVL.

V gene TRBV10-3 combines with J gene TRBJ1-1, with D uncertain. Germline assignment: CDR1 ENHRY and CDR2 SYGVKD. The CDR3 runs to 13 residues. V was clipped by 11 bases and J by 6 bases, with 19 bases between them. The CDR3 region is CAATPSHGSEAFF. The CDR3 DNA follows: TGTGCCGCAACTCCCTCCCACGGGTCTGAAGCTTTCTTT.

V gene TRBV6-5 combines with J gene TRBJ2-5; 7 bases are shared with TRBD2. The germline V gene has CDR1 MNHEY and CDR2 SVGAGI. Trimming removed 2 bases from V and 3 bases from J; junction bases left unmatched: 9. CDR3 size: 16 residues. The CDR3 loop reads CASSYDLGGPEETQYF. The CDR3 coding sequence is TGTGCCAGCAGTTACGACTTGGGAGGGCCGGAAGAGACCCAGTACTTC.

The rearrangement links TRBV7-8 to TRBJ2-7; 7 bases align to TRBD1. The length of the CDR3 is 15 residues. Germline CDR1 reads SGHVS; CDR2 reads FQNEAQ. Germline trimming cut 0 bases from V and 9 bases from J; bases unmatched to any gene: 11. The CDR3 reads CASSLAASGTVAQYF. CDR3 nucleotides: TGTGCCAGCAGCTTAGCGGCATCCGGGACAGTTGCGCAGTACTTC.

The chain links TRBV20-1 to TRBJ1-3; unclear D gene. CDR1 DFQATT and CDR2 SNEGSKA come from the germline V gene (reference sequence). This CDR3 is 11 amino acids long. The V end was cut by 3 bases, the J end by 3 bases, with 3 bases between. CDR3 region: CSASGGNTIYF. The CDR3 coding sequence is TGCAGTGCTAGCGGTGGAAACACCATATATTTT.

The chain joins TRBV2 to TRBJ2-7; 8 bases map to TRBD1. The CDR3 length is 13 residues. Germline CDR1 reads SNHLY; CDR2 reads FYNNEI. The V gene end was trimmed by 6 bases and the J gene end by 4 bases; junction bases not matched to a gene: 5. The CDR3 spells CASREDRVYEQYF. CDR3 nucleotide sequence: TGTGCCAGCAGGGAGGACAGGGTTTACGAGCAGTACTTC.

The gene calls are TRBV2 and TRBJ2-7; tentatively, D is TRBD1 (5 bases). Germline CDR1 is SNHLY and CDR2 is FYNNEI. The CDR3 consists of 13 residues. The ends were cut back, 11 bases at V and 0 bases at J, with 14 bases in the middle. The chain's CDR3 is CAFTQTDSYEQYF. The CDR3 bases are TGTGCCTTCACTCAGACAGACTCCTACGAGCAGTACTTC.

The chain joins TRBV2 to TRBJ1-6; the D is unclear. The ends were cut back, 2 bases at V and 10 bases at J, with 12 bases in the middle. The CDR3 has 14 amino acids. The germline V gene encodes CDR1 SNHLY and CDR2 FYNNEI. The CDR3 region has the DNA TGTGCCAGCAGTGAAATTCGGACTAACTCACCCCTCCACTTT. Residues: CASSEIRTNSPLHF.

The chain uses TRBV19 and TRBJ2-1, with D perhaps TRBD1 (5 bases). The CDR3 has 12 amino acids. Germline V gene lookup returns CDR1 LNHDA and CDR2 SQIVND (reference sequence). V dropped 3 bases and J dropped 6 bases, with 6 bases sitting between them. CDR3 nucleotide sequence: TGTGCCAGTAGTATCCAGGGCAATGAGCAGTTCTTC. It translates to CASSIQGNEQFF.

The rearrangement links TRBV7-9 to TRBJ1-1; D uncertain. The CDR3 sequence is 12 residues long. Germline V lookup: CDR1 SEHNR, CDR2 FQNEAQ (reference sequence). The V gene lost 4 bases and the J gene lost 10 bases, with 13 bases spanning the gap. The CDR3 DNA sequence: TGTGCCAGCAGCTCCGGACCTGGAGTAGCTTTCTTT. Amino acid sequence: CASSSGPGVAFF.

The V call is TRBV5-4, the J call TRBJ1-1; maybe TRBD1 (5 bases). Per germline, CDR1 SGHNT and CDR2 YYREEE (reference sequence). The CDR3 is 16 amino acids. V was pared by 5 bases and J by 1 base, with 18 bases between. Written as DNA, the CDR3 is TGTGCCAGCAGTCCCTCTGGTAGGGGATCGAACACTGAAGCTTTCTTT. Translating it yields CASSPSGRGSNTEAFF. Combining the CDR3 with reference TRBV5-4 and TRBJ1-1 gives the whole variable domain ETGVTQSPTHLIKTRGQQVTLRCSSQSGHNTVSWYQQALGQGPQFIFQYYREEENGRGNFPPRFSGLQFPNYSSELNVNALELDDSALYLCASSPSGRGSNTEAFFGQGTRLTVV.

This chain joins TRBV10-3 and TRBJ1-2; unclear D gene. The CDR3 runs to 12 residues. V was cut by 0 bases and J by 4 bases, with 3 bases left in between. CDR1 ENHRY and CDR2 SYGVKD come from the germline V gene. The DNA for the CDR3 is TGTGCCATCAGTGAGTCTAGCTATGGCTACACCTTC. Amino acids: CAISESSYGYTF.

The chain links TRBV7-2 to TRBJ2-4; 14 bases match TRBD2. Germline-derived CDR1 and CDR2 are SGHTA and FQGNSA. The V segment lost 2 bases and the J segment 6 bases; nucleotides outside the gene matches: 12. CDR3 length: 19 amino acids. The CDR3 DNA sequence: TGTGCCAGCAGCTTAAACGGACTAGCGGGAGGTAACGGGGTAAACATTCAGTACTTC. Its protein product is CASSLNGLAGGNGVNIQYF.